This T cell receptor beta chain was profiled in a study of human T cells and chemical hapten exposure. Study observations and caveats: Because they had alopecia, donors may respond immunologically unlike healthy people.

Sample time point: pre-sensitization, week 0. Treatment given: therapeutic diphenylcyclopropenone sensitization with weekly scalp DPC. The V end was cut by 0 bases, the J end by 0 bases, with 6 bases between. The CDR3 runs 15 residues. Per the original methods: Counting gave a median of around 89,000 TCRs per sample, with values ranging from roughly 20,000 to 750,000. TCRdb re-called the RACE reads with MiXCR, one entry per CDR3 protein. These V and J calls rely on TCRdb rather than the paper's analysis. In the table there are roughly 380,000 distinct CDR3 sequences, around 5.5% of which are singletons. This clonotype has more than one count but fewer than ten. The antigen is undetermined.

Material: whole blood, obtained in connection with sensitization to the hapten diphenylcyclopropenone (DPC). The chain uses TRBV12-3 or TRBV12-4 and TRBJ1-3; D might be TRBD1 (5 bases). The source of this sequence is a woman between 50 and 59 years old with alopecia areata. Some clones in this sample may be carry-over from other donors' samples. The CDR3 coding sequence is TGTGCCAGCAGTTTAGCGGGGGACTCTGGAAACACCATATATTTT. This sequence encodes CASSLAGDSGNTIYF.